This T cell receptor (beta chain) comes out of a study of T cells in Graves' hyperthyroidism and ophthalmopathy. The CDR3 regions of TCR beta were amplified from RNA transcripts. TCR CDR3 regions were first amplified by RT-PCR with HTBI primers. TCRdb called the multiplex PCR reads again in MiXCR, with one record for every CDR3 protein. This table has 130,000 or so distinct CDR3 sequences, around 20% appearing once. The table lists this clonotype with a few counts. Germline V gene sequence: CDR1 SNHLY, CDR2 FYNNEI. With V trimmed by 4 bases and J by 6 bases, 11 bases remained unmatched. This CDR3 has 16 residues.

Sequences were obtained from blood. The receptor's source is a woman aged 45-59 years with Graves' hyperthyroidism that later progressed to Graves' ophthalmopathy. V and J are TRBV2 and TRBJ1-5, with TRBD1 matching 8 bases. CDR3 in amino acids: CASSVQGALLGQPQHF. CDR3 bases: TGTGCCAGCAGTGTCCAGGGGGCGCTTTTAGGTCAGCCCCAGCATTTT.